The clone carrying this T cell receptor (beta chain) was recorded once. Its antigen remains unidentified. The record originates from a study of cytomegalovirus exposure and HLA in healthy donors. Overall study results and limits: Most TCR sequences showed up rarely, but some public TCRs showed up in many donors.

Generated by immunoSEQ multiplex PCR, the TCRdb table keeps only in-frame clones and is missing some. Counted here are 140,000 to 150,000 clones, approximately 90% occurring once; the ten biggest clones make up about 4.9%. Germline trimming cut 2 bases from V and 4 bases from J; bases unmatched to any gene: 5. From germline, CDR1 is KGHSH and CDR2 LQKENI. The CDR3 loop spans 14 amino acids. The TCR was taken from a man aged 18 to 35 in good health and CMV-seropositive. Sequences were obtained from PBMCs. The chain couples TRBV18 to TRBJ2-7; TRBD2 agrees at 7 bases. The CDR3 sequence is CASSPGSGTYEQYF. In DNA form, the CDR3 reads TGTGCCAGCTCACCAGGGAGCGGGACTTACGAGCAGTACTTC.